The 29 T cell receptor beta chains given below trace back to one sample, sequenced in a study of blood T cell repertoires in COVID-19. Using immunoSEQ multiplex PCR, the repertoire was profiled, and TCRdb retains in-frame clones only, with some absent. The data contain hundreds of thousands of clones, 88% of them singletons. The sample comprised PBMCs or T cells enriched from blood (not recorded which). The receptors stem from an older woman in a cohort exposed to, infected with or recovered from COVID-19 (not recorded which).

The CDR3 nucleotides are TGCGCCAGCAGTGATCTCGGGACAGGGAAGAACGAGCAGTACTTC. Translated: CASSDLGTGKNEQYF. The chain links TRBV10-1 to TRBJ2-7; 9 bases agree with TRBD1. The V segment lost 3 bases and the J segment 5 bases; nucleotides outside the gene matches: 8. The CDR3 loop spans 15 amino acids. The germline V gene encodes CDR1 WNHNN and CDR2 SYGVQD (reference sequence).

In its sample, this clone was seen once. The V call is TRBV7-9, the J call TRBJ1-2; 7 bases fit TRBD1. The J segment lost 4 bases and the V segment lost 5 bases, leaving 4 bases of the junction unmatched. The CDR3 runs 13 residues. The germline V gene has CDR1 SEHNR and CDR2 FQNEAQ (reference sequence). This chain's CDR3 is CASSPRTGYGYTF. The CDR3 nucleotides read TGTGCCAGCAGCCCTAGGACAGGCTATGGCTACACCTTC.

The V and J genes are TRBV6-5 and TRBJ1-6; TRBD1 matches 7 bases. Germline CDR1 reads MNHEY; CDR2 reads SVGAGI. V lost 6 bases and J lost 5; bases outside the gene matches: 4. This CDR3 contains 14 residues. CDR3 nucleotides: TGTGCCAGCAGCCGGGACAGCCATAATTCACCCCTCCACTTT. Translation: CASSRDSHNSPLHF.

The chain has TRBV7-2 and TRBJ2-1; TRBD2 aligns across 11 bases. Trimming at V came to 5 bases and at J to 8 bases, leaving 11 bases not matched to a gene. Per the germline V gene, CDR1 is SGHTA and CDR2 is FQGNSA. The CDR3 totals 16 residues. CDR3 in DNA: TGTGCCAGCAGCCTTAGCACTAGCGGGAGCATCTATGAGCAGTTCTTC. Translating it yields CASSLSTSGSIYEQFF.

This chain joins TRBV5-4 and TRBJ1-3; TRBD1 matches at 8 bases. The CDR3 contains 16 residues. V trimming: 5 bases; J trimming: 0 bases; junction bases outside the gene matches: 7. Germline assignment: CDR1 SGHNT and CDR2 YYREEE (reference sequence). CDR3 residues: CASSLQGDLSGNTIYF. In DNA, the CDR3 is TGTGCCAGCAGTTTACAGGGGGACCTCTCTGGAAACACCATATATTTT.

The CDR3 nucleotides read TGTGCCAGCAGAGTAAGGGCTAGCAGCTACAATGAGCAGTTCTTC. This translates into CASRVRASSYNEQFF. The chain recombines TRBV7-2 with TRBJ2-1; TRBD2 might be the D (5 bases). This CDR3 is 15 amino acids long. Germline CDR1 and CDR2: SGHTA and FQGNSA. V lost 6 bases, J lost 3 bases, and 15 bases lay in between.

Remarks on this clone: Other DNA sequences in this sample translate to the same CDR3. The chain links TRBV7-2 to TRBJ2-5; 8 nucleotides align to TRBD1. V was clipped by 6 bases and J by 2 bases; unmatched bases: 2. Germline CDR1 reads SGHTA; CDR2 reads FQGNSA. There are 13 residues in the CDR3. The DNA for the CDR3 is TGTGCCAGCAGGCGGACAGGGCAAGAGACCCAGTACTTC. Its protein product is CASRRTGQETQYF.

The V and J genes are TRBV12-3 or TRBV12-4 and TRBJ2-1; a possible D gene is TRBD1 (6 bases). The CDR3 runs 13 residues. The ends were cut back, 2 bases at V and 12 bases at J, with 14 bases in the middle. CDR3 residues: CASSLQGTMGQFF. CDR3 coding DNA: TGTGCCAGCAGTTTACAGGGGACAATGGGGCAGTTCTTC.

The DNA for the CDR3 is TGTGCCAGCAGCTTAGGAGGGCCGTTGGACGAGCAGTACTTC. Residues: CASSLGGPLDEQYF. J is TRBJ2-7 and V is TRBV7-3; weak D call: TRBD2 (6 bases). The CDR3 contains 14 residues. Germline V gene lookup returns CDR1 SGHTA and CDR2 FQGTGA. V lost 2 bases and J lost 5, with 13 bases in between.

This chain links TRBV5-1 with TRBJ2-5, with a tentative D call TRBD1 (5 bases). With 4 bases removed from V and 5 bases from J, the gap between germline ends came to 15 bases. Germline V gene data show CDR1 as SGHRS and CDR2 as YFSETQ. CDR3 size: 14 residues. CDR3 loop: CASSPEGVAETQYF. The CDR3 region has the DNA TGCGCCAGCAGCCCGGAAGGGGTTGCGGAGACCCAGTACTTC.

To note about this clone: One end of the junction is discordant with germline, which a read error may explain. The chain combines TRBV29-1 with TRBJ2-5; maybe TRBD2 (5 bases). CDR1 is SQVTM and CDR2 is ANQGSEA in the germline V gene. This CDR3 comprises 12 residues. The CDR3 DNA is TGTGCTATAGGGAGACGCGGGGAGACCCAGTACTTC. It translates to CAIGRRGETQYF.

The V call is TRBV19, the J call TRBJ2-1; 15 bases are shared with TRBD2. Germline CDR1 is LNHDA and CDR2 is SQIVND (reference sequence). Losses at the gene ends were 4 bases for V and 10 bases for J; bases not matched to a gene: 5. The CDR3 runs to 15 residues. The CDR3 sequence is CASSTGLAGGGEQFF. The CDR3 nucleotides read TGTGCCAGTAGTACGGGACTAGCGGGAGGAGGGGAGCAGTTCTTC.

J is TRBJ2-7 and V is TRBV6-2 or TRBV6-3; a weak D match, TRBD2 (6 bases). V was trimmed by 6 bases and J by 3 bases, leaving 9 bases between them. The length of the CDR3 is 12 residues. The germline V gene encodes CDR1 MNHEY and CDR2 SVGEGT. This CDR3 is CASSQTSYEQYF. The DNA for the CDR3 is TGTGCCAGCAGCCAGACTAGCTACGAGCAGTACTTC.

For this clone: At one end the junction does not follow the germline gene, possibly because of a read error. This chain joins TRBV7-7 and TRBJ2-5; 7 positions agree with TRBD2. CDR1 SSHAT and CDR2 FNYEAQ come from the germline V gene (reference sequence). The CDR3 loop spans 17 amino acids. The CDR3 spells CASSFSPSAGARETQYF. The DNA of the CDR3 is TGTGCTAGCAGCTTCTCACCCTCGGCGGGAGCGAGGGAGACCCAGTACTTC.

This chain connects TRBV5-1 to TRBJ2-4, with 11 bases identical to TRBD2. This CDR3 is 15 amino acids long. The trim removed 4 bases at V and 3 bases at J, leaving 3 bases unmatched. Germline V gives CDR1 SGHRS, CDR2 YFSETQ. The CDR3 region is CASSPGLADKNIQYF. CDR3 sequence (DNA): TGCGCCAGCAGCCCGGGACTAGCGGACAAAAACATTCAGTACTTC.

The chain couples TRBV6-2 or TRBV6-3 to TRBJ2-1, with TRBD1 identical over 9 bases. From germline, CDR1 is MNHEY and CDR2 SVGEGT. This CDR3 has 13 amino acids. Trimming at V came to 5 bases and at J to 10 bases, leaving 6 bases not matched to a gene. The CDR3 bases are TGTGCCAGCAGTCTCGGGACAGGGTTAGAGCAGTTCTTC. Protein sequence: CASSLGTGLEQFF.

This clone was counted only a few times. The gene calls are TRBV7-2 and TRBJ1-1, with D hard to call. With 5 bases removed from V and 0 bases from J, the gap between germline ends came to 13 bases. From germline, CDR1 is SGHTA and CDR2 FQGNSA. This CDR3 has 15 amino acids. CDR3 sequence (DNA): TGTGCCAGCAGCCTACAGACCTCCATGAACACTGAAGCTTTCTTT. It codes for CASSLQTSMNTEAFF.

V usage is TRBV27 and J usage is TRBJ2-7, with a weak D call TRBD2 (6 bases). V gave up 5 bases and J gave up 2 bases, with 13 bases separating them. The CDR3 is 14 residues long. CDR1 is MNHEY and CDR2 is SMNVEV in the germline V gene (reference sequence). The CDR3 protein is CASSAGTQPYEQYF. The CDR3 coding sequence is TGTGCCAGCAGTGCGGGGACCCAACCCTACGAGCAGTACTTC.

This rearrangement joins TRBV13 to TRBJ2-2, with 12 bases lining up with TRBD1. V trimming: 5 bases; J trimming: 0 bases; junction bases outside the gene matches: 19. The length of the CDR3 is 22 residues. Germline loops: CDR1 PRHDT, CDR2 FYEKMQ (reference sequence). The CDR3 is CASSANTFSRDRGRTNTGELFF. In nucleotides, the CDR3 is TGTGCCAGCAGCGCCAACACGTTCTCACGGGACAGGGGGCGAACGAACACCGGGGAGCTGTTTTTT.

The gene calls are TRBV7-9 and TRBJ1-5; D is unresolved. This CDR3 is 14 amino acids long. V gave up 1 base and J gave up 7 bases, with 11 bases separating them. Germline assignment: CDR1 SEHNR and CDR2 FQNEAQ (reference sequence). DNA for the CDR3: TGTGCCAGCAGCTTAGGGGAGAGAGGGCAGCCCCAGCATTTT. Encoded protein: CASSLGERGQPQHF.

The CDR3 DNA sequence: TGCAGCGTTGAAGACCAACAACAGGGATACTATGGCTACACCTTC. Translating gives CSVEDQQQGYYGYTF. J is TRBJ1-2 and V is TRBV29-1, with D perhaps matching TRBD1 (6 bases). Germline CDR1 reads SQVTM; CDR2 reads ANQGSEA. V dropped 0 bases and J dropped 3 bases, with 14 bases sitting between them. The CDR3 runs to 15 residues. Supplemented by reference TRBV29-1 and TRBJ1-2, the full variable domain reads SAVISQKPSRDICQRGTSLTIQCQVDSQVTMMFWYRQQPGQSLTLIATANQGSEATYESGFVIDKFPISRPNLTFSTLTVSNMSPEDSSIYLCSVEDQQQGYYGYTFGSGTRLTVV.

The V gene is TRBV7-9, the J gene TRBJ1-4, with D unclear. The V gene's germline CDR1 is SEHNR and CDR2 FQNEAQ (reference sequence). The CDR3 has 14 amino acids. Trimming stripped 4 bases from V and 4 bases from J, with 10 bases between. CDR3 coding DNA: TGTGCCAGCAGCTGGGAGAATATTAATGAAAAACTGTTTTTT. Protein product: CASSWENINEKLFF.

V is TRBV5-1 and J is TRBJ2-7; 10 nucleotides match TRBD2. This CDR3 is built from 18 residues. V shed 1 base and J 2 bases; nucleotides not matched to a gene: 12. Germline values: CDR1 SGHRS, CDR2 YFSETQ. The DNA of the CDR3 is TGCGCCAGCAGCTTGACGGCAGGGGGCCTAGCGGGAGCCTACGAGCAGTACTTC. As protein: CASSLTAGGLAGAYEQYF. Using reference TRBV5-1 and TRBJ2-7 for the parts outside the CDR3, the full variable domain is KAGVTQTPRYLIKTRGQQVTLSCSPISGHRSVSWYQQTPGQGLQFLFEYFSETQRNKGNFPGRFSGRQFSNSRSEMNVSTLELGDSALYLCASSLTAGGLAGAYEQYFGPGTRLTVT.

The rearrangement joins TRBV7-2 to TRBJ2-7, with 7 bases aligning to TRBD1. Per the germline V gene, CDR1 is SGHTA and CDR2 is FQGNSA. J was trimmed by 1 base and V by 2 bases; bases with no gene match: 5. The CDR3 runs 15 residues. CDR3: CASSLTGTESYEQYF. The CDR3 DNA follows: TGTGCCAGCAGCTTAACCGGGACAGAGTCCTACGAGCAGTACTTC.

The chain is built from TRBV3-1 (or the pseudogene TRBV3-2) and TRBJ2-7; maybe TRBD1 (6 bases). Germline values: CDR1 LGHDT, CDR2 YNNKEL (reference sequence). The CDR3 is 17 residues long. V lost 2 bases to trimming and J lost 0 bases, with 17 bases between them. CDR3 nucleotide sequence: TGTGCCAGCAGCCAAATCCAACAGGGCAGCCTCTCCTACGAGCAGTACTTC. Its translation: CASSQIQQGSLSYEQYF.

CDR3 protein: CASGLVISGTRTDTQYF. In DNA, the CDR3 is TGTGCTAGTGGTTTGGTAATAAGCGGGACACGCACAGATACGCAGTATTTT. The chain joins TRBV12-5 to TRBJ2-3, with D perhaps TRBD2 (7 bases). Trimming stripped 0 bases from V and 1 base from J, with 14 bases between. This CDR3 has 17 residues. Looked up from germline, CDR1 is LGHNT and CDR2 is FRNRAP.

The rearrangement links TRBV7-2 to TRBJ2-7; TRBD1 is a possible D gene (6 bases). V lost 5 bases to trimming and J lost 2 bases, with 13 bases between them. This CDR3 spans 14 amino acids. The germline gives CDR1 SGHTA, CDR2 FQGNSA. CDR3 in amino acids: CASSPTGLAYEQYF. CDR3 DNA: TGTGCCAGCAGCCCGACAGGACTGGCCTACGAGCAGTACTTC.

This rearrangement joins TRBV9 to TRBJ1-5; 7 bases are shared with TRBD1. This CDR3 comprises 15 residues. J lost 2 bases, V lost 4 bases, and 6 bases had no gene match. From germline, CDR1 is SGDLS and CDR2 YYNGEE. The CDR3 sequence: CASSPEQGGNQPQHF. For the CDR3, the DNA is TGTGCCAGCAGCCCAGAGCAGGGGGGCAATCAGCCCCAGCATTTT.

The CDR3 coding sequence is TGTGCCCCCAGTCGAGGCAATGAGCAGTTCTTC. It is translated as CAPSRGNEQFF. This rearrangement joins TRBV19 to TRBJ2-1; D call uncertain. Trimming cost V 11 bases and J 6 bases, with 11 bases left between them. Germline loops: CDR1 LNHDA, CDR2 SQIVND (reference sequence). CDR3 size: 11 residues.